Listed below are T cell receptor beta chains from one sample, sequenced in a study of cytotoxic CD8 clonotypes in ibrutinib-treated CLL. Sequenced by immunoSEQ multiplex PCR; TCRdb stores in-frame clones only, minus some. The sample lists 49,000 or so clones, approximately 51% occurring once. The starting material was PBMCs, obtained after 12 months of ibrutinib treatment. The receptors were sampled from a human donor with chronic lymphocytic leukemia. Both conserved end residues are part of each CDR3. The D gene is left open where the match is weak. Only part of the rows carry a size: once, few, many, or a class if the clone is expanded.

d_gene: TRBD2
abundance: .
v_gene: TRBV2
j_gene: TRBJ2-7
CDR3aa: CASGRGGSGGRLRYEQYF
CDR3nt: TGTGCCAGTGGCAGAGGGGGTTCGGGCGGGAGGCTCAGATACGAGCAGTACTTC

d_gene: .
abundance: .
v_gene: TRBV30
j_gene: TRBJ2-3
CDR3aa: CAWGRDELTDTQYF
CDR3nt: TGTGCCTGGGGAAGGGACGAATTGACAGATACGCAGTATTTT

d_gene: .
abundance: .
v_gene: TRBV5-1
j_gene: TRBJ1-1
CDR3aa: CASSLALSGLAEAFF
CDR3nt: TGCGCCAGCAGCTTGGCCCTTTCAGGGTTGGCTGAAGCTTTCTTT

d_gene: .
abundance: once
v_gene: TRBV15
j_gene: TRBJ2-3
CDR3aa: CATSRDGVDTQYF
CDR3nt: TGTGCCACCAGCAGAGATGGAGTGGATACGCAGTATTTT

d_gene: TRBD1
abundance: medium-sized
v_gene: TRBV11-2
j_gene: TRBJ1-2
CDR3aa: CASSTPGQVYGYTF
CDR3nt: TGTGCCAGCAGCACTCCGGGACAGGTCTATGGCTACACCTTC

d_gene: TRBD2
abundance: .
v_gene: TRBV28
j_gene: TRBJ2-7
CDR3aa: CASSSSGITYEQYF
CDR3nt: TGTGCCAGCAGCTCTAGCGGGATTACCTACGAGCAGTACTTC

d_gene: .
abundance: .
v_gene: TRBV29-1
j_gene: TRBJ1-6
CDR3aa: CSVEGWGEDNSPLHF
CDR3nt: TGCAGCGTTGAAGGTTGGGGCGAGGACAATTCACCCCTCCACTTT

d_gene: .
abundance: .
v_gene: TRBV15
j_gene: TRBJ2-5
CDR3aa: CATSRDMGSEETQYF
CDR3nt: TGTGCCACCAGCAGAGATATGGGGTCAGAGGAGACCCAGTACTTC

d_gene: .
abundance: .
v_gene: TRBV6-6
j_gene: TRBJ1-2
CDR3aa: CASSTPSRAYGYTF
CDR3nt: TGTGCCAGCAGTACACCCTCGAGGGCCTATGGCTACACCTTC

d_gene: .
abundance: few
v_gene: TRBV7-3
j_gene: TRBJ2-2
CDR3aa: CASSLKMWPNTGELFF
CDR3nt: TGTGCCAGCAGCTTAAAGATGTGGCCCAACACCGGGGAGCTGTTTTTT

d_gene: .
abundance: .
v_gene: TRBV21-1
j_gene: TRBJ1-2
CDR3aa: CASSKGTGGPLNYGYTF
CDR3nt: TGTGCCAGCAGCAAAGGCACAGGTGGGCCTCTCAACTATGGCTACACCTTC

d_gene: TRBD1
abundance: .
v_gene: TRBV29-1
j_gene: TRBJ1-2
CDR3aa: CSVEGTGFYGYTF
CDR3nt: TGCAGCGTTGAAGGGACAGGGTTCTATGGCTACACCTTC

d_gene: TRBD1
abundance: .
v_gene: TRBV6-1
j_gene: TRBJ1-2
CDR3aa: CASSFRDSFDTF
CDR3nt: TGTGCCAGCAGTTTCCGGGACAGCTTTGATACCTTC

d_gene: TRBD2
abundance: .
v_gene: TRBV10-1
j_gene: TRBJ2-1
CDR3aa: CASSESALAGGDEQFF
CDR3nt: TGCGCCAGCAGTGAGTCGGCGCTAGCGGGAGGAGATGAGCAGTTCTTC

d_gene: .
abundance: .
v_gene: TRBV27
j_gene: TRBJ2-7
CDR3aa: CASSLRSGGGRSPTEQYF
CDR3nt: TGTGCCAGCAGTTTAAGGTCCGGCGGAGGGCGGTCCCCCACCGAGCAGTACTTC

d_gene: .
abundance: .
v_gene: TRBV5-4
j_gene: TRBJ1-3
CDR3aa: CASSLQGISFSGNTIYF
CDR3nt: TGTGCCAGCAGCTTGCAGGGAATATCTTTCTCTGGAAACACCATATATTTT

d_gene: .
abundance: .
v_gene: TRBV19
j_gene: TRBJ1-5
CDR3aa: CASSISQGSNQPQHF
CDR3nt: TGTGCCAGTAGTATATCGCAGGGTAGCAATCAGCCCCAGCATTTT

d_gene: TRBD1
abundance: .
v_gene: TRBV10-1
j_gene: TRBJ2-2
CDR3aa: CASSTGVAGELFF
CDR3nt: TGCGCCAGCAGCACAGGGGTCGCCGGGGAGCTGTTTTTT

d_gene: .
abundance: .
v_gene: TRBV5-5
j_gene: TRBJ2-7
CDR3aa: CASSPEIGSPLSYEQYF
CDR3nt: TGTGCCAGCAGCCCAGAAATCGGGAGCCCCCTCTCCTACGAGCAGTACTTC

d_gene: TRBD2
abundance: many
v_gene: TRBV4-2
j_gene: TRBJ2-7
CDR3aa: CASSHDREGYEQYF
CDR3nt: TGTGCCAGCAGCCACGATCGGGAGGGCTACGAGCAGTACTTC

d_gene: TRBD1
abundance: .
v_gene: TRBV28
j_gene: TRBJ1-6
CDR3aa: CASSYTGVSPLHF
CDR3nt: TGTGCCAGCAGTTACACAGGGGTATCACCCCTCCACTTT

d_gene: TRBD1
abundance: .
v_gene: TRBV7-3
j_gene: TRBJ2-5
CDR3aa: CASSLTGAQTQYF
CDR3nt: TGTGCCAGCAGCTTGACAGGGGCCCAGACCCAGTACTTC

d_gene: TRBD2
abundance: .
v_gene: TRBV2
j_gene: TRBJ2-7
CDR3aa: CASRTSGASYEQYF
CDR3nt: TGTGCCAGCAGAACTAGCGGGGCTTCCTACGAGCAGTACTTC

d_gene: .
abundance: .
v_gene: TRBV6-1
j_gene: TRBJ1-4
CDR3aa: CASRDGLDLFF
CDR3nt: TGTGCCAGCAGGGACGGCTTGGACCTGTTTTTT

d_gene: TRBD2
abundance: .
v_gene: TRBV5-1
j_gene: TRBJ2-3
CDR3aa: CASSLVASGNTDTQYF
CDR3nt: TGCGCCAGCAGCTTGGTTGCTAGCGGCAACACAGATACGCAGTATTTT

d_gene: .
abundance: .
v_gene: TRBV6-1
j_gene: TRBJ2-7
CDR3aa: CASSASLVFF
CDR3nt: TGTGCCAGCAGCGCCAGCTTAGTCTTTTTC

d_gene: .
abundance: .
v_gene: TRBV28
j_gene: TRBJ1-1
CDR3aa: CASSLVWGENTEAFF
CDR3nt: TGTGCCAGCAGTTTAGTCTGGGGAGAGAACACTGAAGCTTTCTTT

d_gene: .
abundance: .
v_gene: TRBV11-2
j_gene: TRBJ2-3
CDR3aa: CASSLVHRDTQYF
CDR3nt: TGTGCCAGCAGCTTAGTACATCGAGATACGCAGTATTTT

d_gene: TRBD2
abundance: .
v_gene: TRBV7-9
j_gene: TRBJ2-1
CDR3aa: CASSTGLAGGGYEQFF
CDR3nt: TGTGCCAGCAGCACGGGACTAGCGGGAGGTGGATATGAGCAGTTCTTC

d_gene: .
abundance: .
v_gene: TRBV11-2
j_gene: TRBJ1-2
CDR3aa: CASSPDSNYGYTF
CDR3nt: TGTGCCAGCAGCCCGGACAGTAACTATGGCTACACCTTC

d_gene: .
abundance: .
v_gene: TRBV29-1
j_gene: TRBJ1-2
CDR3aa: CSVDRGYGYTF
CDR3nt: TGCAGCGTTGATAGGGGGTATGGCTACACCTTC

d_gene: TRBD2
abundance: once
v_gene: TRBV5-6
j_gene: TRBJ2-5
CDR3aa: CASSLPGLHQETQYF
CDR3nt: TGTGCCAGCAGCTTGCCGGGACTACATCAAGAGACCCAGTACTTC